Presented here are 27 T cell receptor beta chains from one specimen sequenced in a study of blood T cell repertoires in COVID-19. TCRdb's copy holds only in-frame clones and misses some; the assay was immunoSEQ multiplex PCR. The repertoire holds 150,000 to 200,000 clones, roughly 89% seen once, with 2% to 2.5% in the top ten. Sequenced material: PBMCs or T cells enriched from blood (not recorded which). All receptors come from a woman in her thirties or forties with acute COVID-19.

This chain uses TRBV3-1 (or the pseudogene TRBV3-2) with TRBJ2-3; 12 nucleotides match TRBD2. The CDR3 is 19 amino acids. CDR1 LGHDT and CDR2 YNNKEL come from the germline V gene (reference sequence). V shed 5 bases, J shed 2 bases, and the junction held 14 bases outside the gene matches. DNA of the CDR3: TGTGCCAGCAGCTCCTTCTCTAGCGGGGGGGCCTCCATCACAGATACGCAGTATTTT. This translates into CASSSFSSGGASITDTQYF.

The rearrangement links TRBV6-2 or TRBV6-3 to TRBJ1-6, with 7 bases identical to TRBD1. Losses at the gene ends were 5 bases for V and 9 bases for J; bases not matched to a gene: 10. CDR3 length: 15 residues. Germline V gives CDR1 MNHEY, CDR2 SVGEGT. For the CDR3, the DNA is TGTGCCAGCAGTCCCGTGACAGGGTTCGTTTCACCCCTCCACTTT. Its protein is CASSPVTGFVSPLHF.

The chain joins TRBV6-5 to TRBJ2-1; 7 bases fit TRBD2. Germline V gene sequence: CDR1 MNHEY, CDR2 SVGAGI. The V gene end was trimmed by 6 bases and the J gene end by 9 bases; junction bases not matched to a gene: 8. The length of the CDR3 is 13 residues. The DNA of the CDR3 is TGTGCCAGCAGCAAAAGCGGGACGGCTGAGCAGTTCTTC. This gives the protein CASSKSGTAEQFF.

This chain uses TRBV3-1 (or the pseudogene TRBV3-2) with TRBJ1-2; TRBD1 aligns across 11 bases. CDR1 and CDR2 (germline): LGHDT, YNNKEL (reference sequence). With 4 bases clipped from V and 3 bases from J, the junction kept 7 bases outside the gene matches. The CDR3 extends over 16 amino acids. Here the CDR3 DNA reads TGTGCCAGCAGCCGGTTGGGACAGGGGGACGACTATGGCTACACCTTC. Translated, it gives CASSRLGQGDDYGYTF.

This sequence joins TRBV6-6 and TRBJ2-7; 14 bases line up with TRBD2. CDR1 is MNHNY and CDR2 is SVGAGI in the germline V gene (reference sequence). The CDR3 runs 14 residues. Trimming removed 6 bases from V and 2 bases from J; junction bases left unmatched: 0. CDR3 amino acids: CASRTSGGAYEQYF. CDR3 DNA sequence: TGTGCCAGCAGGACTAGCGGGGGGGCCTACGAGCAGTACTTC.

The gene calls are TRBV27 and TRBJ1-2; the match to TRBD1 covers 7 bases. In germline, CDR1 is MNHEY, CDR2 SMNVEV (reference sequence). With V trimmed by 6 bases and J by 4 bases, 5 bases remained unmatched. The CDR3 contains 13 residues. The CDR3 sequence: CASSLQGSYGYTF. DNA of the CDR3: TGTGCCAGCAGCTTACAGGGGAGCTATGGCTACACCTTC.

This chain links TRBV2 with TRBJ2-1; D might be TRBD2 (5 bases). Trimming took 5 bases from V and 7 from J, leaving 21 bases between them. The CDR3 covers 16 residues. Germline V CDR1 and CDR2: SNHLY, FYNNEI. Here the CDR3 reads CASSQSSFRVFNEQFF. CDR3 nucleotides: TGTGCCAGCAGTCAATCTAGCTTTCGGGTATTTAATGAGCAGTTCTTC.

This chain's CDR3 is CASSQDPVRLAGDGSKNIQYF. DNA of the CDR3: TGCGCCAGCAGCCAAGATCCCGTTCGACTAGCGGGAGATGGGTCCAAAAACATTCAGTACTTC. The J gene is TRBJ2-4, the V gene TRBV4-3, with 12 bases lining up with TRBD2. This CDR3 spans 21 amino acids. Germline V gives CDR1 LGHNA, CDR2 YSLEER. The V gene end was trimmed by 0 bases and the J gene end by 2 bases; junction bases not matched to a gene: 14.

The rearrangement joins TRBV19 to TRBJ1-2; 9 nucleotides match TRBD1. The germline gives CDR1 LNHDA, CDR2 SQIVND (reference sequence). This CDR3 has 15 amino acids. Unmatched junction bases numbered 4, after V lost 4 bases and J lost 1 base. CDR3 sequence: CASSTQGQGNYGYTF. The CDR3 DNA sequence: TGTGCCAGTAGTACCCAGGGACAGGGTAACTATGGCTACACCTTC.

CDR3 DNA: TGTGCCAGCTCAGGACAGGCTGCGAGCTCTGGGGCCAACGTCCTGACTTTC. Translated, it gives CASSGQAASSGANVLTF. This chain links TRBV18 with TRBJ2-6; 7 positions match TRBD1. The germline V gene has CDR1 KGHSH and CDR2 LQKENI. The CDR3 covers 17 residues. The V gene end was trimmed by 5 bases and the J gene end by 0 bases; junction bases not matched to a gene: 7.

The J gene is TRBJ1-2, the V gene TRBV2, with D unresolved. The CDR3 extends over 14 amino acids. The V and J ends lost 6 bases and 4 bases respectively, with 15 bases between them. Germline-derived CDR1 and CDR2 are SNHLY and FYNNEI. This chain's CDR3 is CASSPQEGFYGYTF. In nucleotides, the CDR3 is TGTGCCAGCAGCCCCCAAGAGGGCTTCTATGGCTACACCTTC.

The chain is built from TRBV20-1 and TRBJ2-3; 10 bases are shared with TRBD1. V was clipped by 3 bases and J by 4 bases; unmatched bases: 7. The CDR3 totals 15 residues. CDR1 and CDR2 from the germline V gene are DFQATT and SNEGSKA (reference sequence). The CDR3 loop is CSASAGQGFPDTQYF. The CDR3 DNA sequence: TGCAGTGCTAGTGCGGGACAGGGGTTTCCAGATACGCAGTATTTT.

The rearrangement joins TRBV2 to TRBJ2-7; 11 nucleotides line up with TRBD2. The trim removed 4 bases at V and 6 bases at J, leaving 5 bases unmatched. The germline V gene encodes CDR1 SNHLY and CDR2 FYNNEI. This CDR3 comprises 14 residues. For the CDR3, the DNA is TGTGCCAGCAGTGCCCCCGGACTAGCGGGCGAGCAGTACTTC. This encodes CASSAPGLAGEQYF.

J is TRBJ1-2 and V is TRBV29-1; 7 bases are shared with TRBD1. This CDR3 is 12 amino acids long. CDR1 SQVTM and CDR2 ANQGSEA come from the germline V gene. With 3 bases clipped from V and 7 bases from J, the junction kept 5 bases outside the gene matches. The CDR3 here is CSVEDRFFGYTF. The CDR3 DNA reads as TGCAGCGTTGAGGACAGGTTCTTTGGCTACACCTTC.

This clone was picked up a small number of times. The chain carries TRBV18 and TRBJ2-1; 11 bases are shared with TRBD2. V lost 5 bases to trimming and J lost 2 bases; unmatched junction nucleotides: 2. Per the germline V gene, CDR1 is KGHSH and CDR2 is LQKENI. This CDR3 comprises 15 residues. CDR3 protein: CASSTSGSPYNEQFF. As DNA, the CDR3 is TGTGCCAGCTCAACTAGCGGGAGTCCCTACAATGAGCAGTTCTTC. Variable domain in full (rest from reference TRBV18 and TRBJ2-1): NAGVMQNPRHLVRRRGQEARLRCSPMKGHSHVYWYRQLPEEGLKFMVYLQKENIIDESGMPKERFSAEFPKEGPSILRIQQVVRGDSAAYFCASSTSGSPYNEQFFGPGTRLTVL.

The DNA of the CDR3 is TGTGCCAGCAGCAGACAGGGAGAAGCCGGGGAGCTGTTTTTT. This encodes CASSRQGEAGELFF. The genes are TRBV7-9 and TRBJ2-2, with TRBD1 matching 7 bases. The germline gives CDR1 SEHNR, CDR2 FQNEAQ (reference sequence). The CDR3 extends over 14 amino acids. The J segment lost 6 bases and the V segment lost 5 bases, leaving 6 bases of the junction unmatched.

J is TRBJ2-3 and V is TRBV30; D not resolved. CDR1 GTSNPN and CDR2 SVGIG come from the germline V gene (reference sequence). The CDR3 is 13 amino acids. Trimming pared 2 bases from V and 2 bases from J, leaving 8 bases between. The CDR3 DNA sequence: TGTGCCTGGAGTAAGAGGCTCACAGATACGCAGTATTTT. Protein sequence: CAWSKRLTDTQYF. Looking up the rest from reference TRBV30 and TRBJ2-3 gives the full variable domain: SQTIHQWPATLVQPVGSPLSLECTVEGTSNPNLYWYRQAAGRGLQLLFYSVGIGQISSEVPQNLSASRPQDRQFILSSKKLLLSDSGFYLCAWSKRLTDTQYFGPGTRLTVL.

This CDR3 reads CASSQPLDAVDPEAFF. In DNA form, the CDR3 reads TGTGCCAGCTCACAACCACTAGACGCGGTAGATCCTGAAGCTTTCTTT. The gene calls are TRBV18 and TRBJ1-1; no firm D call. Trimming took off 4 bases at V and 6 bases at J, with 21 bases between the two ends. Germline CDR1 and CDR2: KGHSH and LQKENI. The CDR3 has 16 residues.

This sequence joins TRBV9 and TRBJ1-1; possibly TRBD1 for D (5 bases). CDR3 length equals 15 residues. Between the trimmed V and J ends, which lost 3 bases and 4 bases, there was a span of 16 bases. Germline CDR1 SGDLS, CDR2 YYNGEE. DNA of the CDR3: TGTGCCAGCAGCGAGCGGGACTCCGGGAGCACTGAAGCTTTCTTT. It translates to CASSERDSGSTEAFF.

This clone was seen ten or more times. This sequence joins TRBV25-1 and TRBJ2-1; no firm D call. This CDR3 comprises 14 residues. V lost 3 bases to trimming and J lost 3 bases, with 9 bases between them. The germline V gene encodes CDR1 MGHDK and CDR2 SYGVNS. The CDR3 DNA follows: TGTGCCAGCAGTGATTTGCCAGGCTACAATGAGCAGTTCTTC. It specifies CASSDLPGYNEQFF.

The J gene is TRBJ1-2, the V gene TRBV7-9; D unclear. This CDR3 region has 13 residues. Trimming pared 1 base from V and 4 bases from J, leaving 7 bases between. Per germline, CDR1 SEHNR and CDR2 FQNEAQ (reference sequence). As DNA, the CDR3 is TGTGCCAGCAGCTTAGGGCGGCTCTATGGCTACACCTTC. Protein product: CASSLGRLYGYTF.

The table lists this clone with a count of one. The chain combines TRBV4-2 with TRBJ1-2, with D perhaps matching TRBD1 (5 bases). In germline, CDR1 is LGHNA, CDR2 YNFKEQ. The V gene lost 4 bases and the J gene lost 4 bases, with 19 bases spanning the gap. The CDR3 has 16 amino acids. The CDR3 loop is CASSPPGGDSLYGYTF. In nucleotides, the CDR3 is TGTGCCAGCAGCCCCCCCGGAGGGGATTCGCTCTATGGCTACACCTTC.

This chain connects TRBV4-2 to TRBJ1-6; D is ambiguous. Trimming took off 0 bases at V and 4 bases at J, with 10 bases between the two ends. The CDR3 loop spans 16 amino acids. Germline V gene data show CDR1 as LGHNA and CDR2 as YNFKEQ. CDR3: CASSQEGTEYNSPLHF. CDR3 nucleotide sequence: TGTGCCAGCAGCCAAGAAGGCACAGAATATAATTCACCCCTCCACTTT.

Here the CDR3 reads CASSKASRRGALNNEQFF. CDR3 DNA sequence: TGTGCCAGCAGCAAAGCGAGTAGGCGGGGGGCCCTCAACAATGAGCAGTTCTTC. The V gene is TRBV21-1, the J gene TRBJ2-1; TRBD2 is the table's D call, not checked against the DNA. TRBV21-1 is a pseudogene. There are 18 residues in the CDR3.

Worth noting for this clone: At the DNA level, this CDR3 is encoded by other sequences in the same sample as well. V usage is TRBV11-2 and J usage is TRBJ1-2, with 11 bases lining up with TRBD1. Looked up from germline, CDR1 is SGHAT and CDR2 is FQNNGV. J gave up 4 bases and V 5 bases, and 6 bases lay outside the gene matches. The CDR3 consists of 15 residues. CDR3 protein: CASSPGTGGGYGYTF. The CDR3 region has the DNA TGTGCCAGCAGCCCTGGGACAGGGGGAGGCTATGGCTACACCTTC. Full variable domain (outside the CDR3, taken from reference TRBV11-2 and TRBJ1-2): EAGVAQSPRYKIIEKRQSVAFWCNPISGHATLYWYQQILGQGPKLLIQFQNNGVVDDSQLPKDRFSAERLKGVDSTLKIQPAKLEDSAVYLCASSPGTGGGYGYTFGSGTRLTVV.

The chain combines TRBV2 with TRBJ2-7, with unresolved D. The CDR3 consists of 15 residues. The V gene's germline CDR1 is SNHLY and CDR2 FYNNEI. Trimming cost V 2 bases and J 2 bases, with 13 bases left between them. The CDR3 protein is CASSEMAGQPYEQYF. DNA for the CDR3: TGTGCCAGCAGTGAAATGGCAGGTCAACCCTACGAGCAGTACTTC. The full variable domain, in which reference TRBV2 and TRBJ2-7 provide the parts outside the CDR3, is EPEVTQTPSHQVTQMGQEVILRCVPISNHLYFYWYRQILGQKVEFLVSFYNNEISEKSEIFDDQFSVERPDGSNFTLKIRSTKLEDSAMYFCASSEMAGQPYEQYFGPGTRLTVT.

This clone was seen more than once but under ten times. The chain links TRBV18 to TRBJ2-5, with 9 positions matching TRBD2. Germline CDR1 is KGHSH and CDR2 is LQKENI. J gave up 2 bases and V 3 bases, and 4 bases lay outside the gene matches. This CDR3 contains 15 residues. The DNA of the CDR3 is TGTGCCAGCTCACCGATAGCGGGAGAACAAGAGACCCAGTACTTC. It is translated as CASSPIAGEQETQYF. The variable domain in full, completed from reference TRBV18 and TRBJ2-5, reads NAGVMQNPRHLVRRRGQEARLRCSPMKGHSHVYWYRQLPEEGLKFMVYLQKENIIDESGMPKERFSAEFPKEGPSILRIQQVVRGDSAAYFCASSPIAGEQETQYFGPGTRLLVL.